A single TCR beta chain is shown here with its context. This clonotype has at least ten counts. It lacks a known antigen. Per-base qualities were not stored, and no clone one base away is much larger. The patients picked for sequencing were ones in whom flow cytometry had shown an expansion of CD8+CD57+ cells. Severe acquired aplastic anemia was diagnosed in all patients according to International Study of Aplastic Anemia and Agranulocytosis and Camitta criteria. No therapy had been received by the patients at the time of blood sampling. In the study, sorted CD4+ and CD8+ blood T cells from patients with severe aplastic anemia and from healthy subjects underwent deep sequencing of TCR repertoires. Patients were enrolled in the USA under clinicaltrials.gov protocols 00001620, 01623167, 00001397, 00071045, 00081523 and 00961064. Ficoll-Paque density gradient centrifugation was used to isolate peripheral blood mononuclear cells. CD4+ and CD8+ T cells were sorted by FACS or magnetic beads before DNA extraction.

The data stem from a study of CD8+CD57+ T cells in acquired aplastic anemia (dated by TCRdb to 2017 to 2018). Notes on the research overall: Extracted DNA from sorted CD4+ and CD8+ cells averaged about 3.4 ug, ranging from 0.2 to 27.4 ug. A CD8+CD57+ expansion meant a frequency higher than the mean frequency seen in healthy subjects.

At the junction V is shortened by 3 bases and J by 2 bases; bases outside the gene matches: 4. CDR1 MDHEN and CDR2 SYDVKM were looked up in the germline V gene. From cysteine to phenylalanine, the CDR3 is 14 amino acids long. The only DNA kept is the CDR3, 42 bases in frame from the first base. Genomic DNA served as template for TCR beta VDJ combination and CDR3 sequence profiling. TCR repertoire sequencing was run on an Illumina HiSeq 2000. Under the source paper's analysis protocol: TRBV/TRBJ rearrangement plots, CDR3 size and DJ length profiles, and Simpson's diversity index were used to assess repertoires. The immunodominant clone was defined as the most abundant DNA sequence in deep sequencing data. CDR3 amino acid sequences were checked for sharing between subjects and were compared against published repertoires and the VDJdb database. TCRdb redid the processing of the public reads, applying fastp at Q25 and MiXCR, and retained in-frame beta chains. Every entry covers one CDR3 protein and lists the most common genes and DNA from its rows. Clone size and V and J calls follow TCRdb, not the original study. Present in this sample are hundreds of thousands of distinct CDR3 sequences, around 43% of which were seen just once. 6.5% to 8% of the sample belongs to the ten largest clones.

Summary of the overall study and its limitations: Approximately 27 CD8+ CDR3 sequences were found in both patients and controls but appeared to be highly expressed in patients and within the immunodominant clones of the patients. Patients and healthy controls showed no significant difference in CD8+ Simpson's diversity (P=0.060).

In this chain, TRBV28 is recombined with TRBJ2-7, and TRBD1 aligns with 7 junction nucleotides. The sequence was collected from a human donor with aplastic anemia. Input material: sorted CD4+, CD8+, or CD8+CD57+ T cells (not recorded which) from PBMCs. The DNA sequence is given as TGTGCCAGCAGTTTCTACAGGGGTCCCTACGAGCAGTACTTC. It is translated as CASSFYRGPYEQYF.